These 9 T cell receptor beta chains were all obtained from the same sample, sequenced in a study of glioma-infiltrating T cells. Using RNA template, CDR3s of TCR alpha and beta were amplified with iRepertoire arm-PCR. TCRdb analysed the multiplex PCR reads with MiXCR anew, one entry per CDR3 protein. This table has approximately 140,000 distinct CDR3 sequences, 24% appearing once. Sequencing was done on a sample of glioma tissue, nonneoplastic brain tissue, or PBMCs (not recorded which). The origin of the receptors is a human donor with low-grade glioma or glioblastoma, undergoing nonglioma brain surgery, or in good health (not recorded which).

In DNA, the CDR3 is TGTGCCAGCAGCCAAGGGGGCGGGAATTCACCCCTCCACTTT. Its translation: CASSQGGGNSPLHF. The chain is built from TRBV3-1 and TRBJ1-6; tentative D call: TRBD1 (5 bases). The CDR3 covers 14 residues. Germline values: CDR1 LGHDT, CDR2 YNNKEL (reference sequence). Trimming shortened V by 1 base and J by 7 bases, and 8 bases separated the two germline ends.

The chain carries TRBV5-1 and TRBJ2-5, with D unclear. V was trimmed by 0 bases and J by 2 bases, leaving 8 bases between them. CDR3 length equals 14 residues. From germline, CDR1 is SGHRS and CDR2 YFSETQ. CDR3 DNA sequence: TGCGCCAGCAGCTTGGGCCAGCAACAAGAGACCCAGTACTTC. Its translation is CASSLGQQQETQYF. Full variable domain (missing parts from reference TRBV5-1 and TRBJ2-5): KAGVTQTPRYLIKTRGQQVTLSCSPISGHRSVSWYQQTPGQGLQFLFEYFSETQRNKGNFPGRFSGRQFSNSRSEMNVSTLELGDSALYLCASSLGQQQETQYFGPGTRLLVL.

The CDR3 region is CASSVGGAAGNQPQHF. The CDR3, as DNA: TGTGCCAGTAGTGTGGGAGGGGCGGCGGGCAATCAGCCCCAGCATTTT. The chain joins TRBV19 to TRBJ1-5, with D perhaps TRBD1 (5 bases). Germline loops: CDR1 LNHDA, CDR2 SQIVND (reference sequence). The V gene lost 5 bases and the J gene lost 2 bases, with 16 bases spanning the gap. The CDR3 length is 16 residues.

This clonotype was recorded many times. V is TRBV6-1 and J is TRBJ1-5, with D unresolved. Germline CDR1 is MNHNS and CDR2 is SASEGT. The ends were cut back, 8 bases at V and 0 bases at J, with 14 bases in the middle. CDR3 length: 15 residues. CDR3 coding DNA: TGTGCCAGCGATAACACCCGGGGTAGCAATCAGCCCCAGCATTTT. As protein: CASDNTRGSNQPQHF.

This clonotype was seen a few times. J is TRBJ2-3 and V is TRBV7-3; 10 bases match TRBD1. This CDR3 comprises 17 residues. The V and J ends lost 3 bases and 1 base, in that order; junction bases with no gene match: 7. Germline CDR1 reads SGHTA; CDR2 reads FQGTGA. CDR3 bases: TGTGCCAGCAGCTTCGGGACAGGGGCGGAGGGCACAGATACGCAGTATTTT. Its protein product is CASSFGTGAEGTDTQYF.

V gene TRBV12-3 or TRBV12-4 combines with J gene TRBJ2-5; 7 positions match TRBD1. The CDR3 is 16 residues long. V lost 6 bases to trimming and J lost 1 base; unmatched junction nucleotides: 11. Here the CDR3 reads CASSLGTAFRQETQYF. CDR3 DNA: TGTGCCAGCAGCTTGGGGACAGCCTTCCGCCAAGAGACCCAGTACTTC.

In this sample, this clonotype turned up a few times. The gene calls are TRBV25-1 and TRBJ1-5; possible D gene TRBD1, 5 bases. The germline V and J ends were trimmed by 3 bases and 5 bases, with 11 bases remaining between them. The CDR3 extends over 14 amino acids. Per the germline V gene, CDR1 is MGHDK and CDR2 is SYGVNS. Here the CDR3 DNA reads TGTGCCAGCAGTGAGTATGGGGACCATCAGCCCCAGCATTTT. Protein: CASSEYGDHQPQHF.

The CDR3 DNA sequence: TGTGCCAGCAGCATGACTATCACGGAGACCCAGTACTTC. This codes for CASSMTITETQYF. The rearrangement uses TRBV7-3 and TRBJ2-5; possibly TRBD2 for D (5 bases). There are 13 residues in the CDR3. V lost 5 bases and J 5 bases, leaving 12 bases between the germline ends. Germline V lookup: CDR1 SGHTA, CDR2 FQGTGA.

This clonotype was counted a few times. This rearrangement joins TRBV7-2 to TRBJ1-4; D ambiguous. V gave up 2 bases and J gave up 2 bases, with 15 bases separating them. The CDR3 consists of 17 residues. Germline V gene sequence: CDR1 SGHTA, CDR2 FQGNSA. The CDR3 loop reads CASSLNPPGVTNEKLFF. DNA of the CDR3: TGTGCCAGCAGCTTAAATCCTCCCGGGGTTACTAATGAAAAACTGTTTTTT.